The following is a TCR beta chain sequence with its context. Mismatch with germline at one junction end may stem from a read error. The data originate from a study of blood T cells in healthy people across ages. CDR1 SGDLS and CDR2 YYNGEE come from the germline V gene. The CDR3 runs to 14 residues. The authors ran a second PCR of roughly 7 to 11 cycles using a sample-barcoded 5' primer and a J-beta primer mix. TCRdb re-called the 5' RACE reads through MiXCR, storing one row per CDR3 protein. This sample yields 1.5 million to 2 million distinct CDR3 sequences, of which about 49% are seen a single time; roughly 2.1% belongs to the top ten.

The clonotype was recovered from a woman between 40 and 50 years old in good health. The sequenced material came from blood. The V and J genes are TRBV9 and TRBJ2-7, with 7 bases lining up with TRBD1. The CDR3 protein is CAGSARDRHYEQYF. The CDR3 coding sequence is TGTGCCGGCAGCGCACGGGACAGACACTACGAGCAGTACTTC. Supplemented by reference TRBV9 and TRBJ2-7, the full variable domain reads DSGVTQTPKHLITATGQRVTLRCSPRSGDLSVYWYQQSLDQGLQFLIQYYNGEERAKGNILERFSAQQFPDLHSELNLSSLELGDSALYFCAGSARDRHYEQYFGPGTRLTVT.